This is a list of T cell receptor beta chains from one sample in a study of tumor-infiltrating lymphocytes in primary liver carcinoma. TCRdb redid the calling of the multiplex PCR reads with MiXCR, one entry per CDR3 protein. The sample lists about 330,000 distinct CDR3 sequences, approximately 64% occurring once. The sequencing sample was made of peripheral blood. Every receptor here comes from a man in his forties with primary liver carcinoma and hepatitis B virus infection. Each CDR3 is given with its conserved first and last residue. The D gene is left open where the match is weak.

d_gene: -
j_gene: TRBJ2-6
v_gene: TRBV10-3
CDR3aa: CAISETYRRTPSGANVLTF

d_gene: TRBD2
j_gene: TRBJ2-1
v_gene: TRBV6-1
CDR3aa: CARRRGLAEYNEQFF

d_gene: TRBD1
j_gene: TRBJ2-1
v_gene: TRBV11-1
CDR3aa: CASSAHRGQLGEQFF

d_gene: -
j_gene: TRBJ2-1
v_gene: TRBV11-2
CDR3aa: CASSLEGGGNNEQFF

d_gene: -
j_gene: TRBJ1-3
v_gene: TRBV7-9
CDR3aa: CASSLDPPEIHTIYF

d_gene: TRBD2
j_gene: TRBJ2-1
v_gene: TRBV6-1
CDR3aa: CASNPKSGTSGRITYNEQFF

d_gene: -
j_gene: TRBJ2-6
v_gene: TRBV11-2
CDR3aa: CASSLGFLSGANVLTF

d_gene: -
j_gene: TRBJ2-5
v_gene: TRBV11-2
CDR3aa: CTSSRLGGYETQYF

d_gene: TRBD1
j_gene: TRBJ1-1
v_gene: TRBV5-4
CDR3aa: CASTPLGQVDTEAFF

d_gene: -
j_gene: TRBJ2-7
v_gene: TRBV11-2
CDR3aa: CASSLKGTGLEQYF

d_gene: -
j_gene: TRBJ2-7
v_gene: TRBV11-2
CDR3aa: CASSLAHGHAYEQYF

d_gene: TRBD1
j_gene: TRBJ2-7
v_gene: TRBV4-2
CDR3aa: CVSSQDPGQGSVRYF

d_gene: -
j_gene: TRBJ2-7
v_gene: TRBV10-3
CDR3aa: CAIRNMGYEQYF

d_gene: -
j_gene: TRBJ2-3
v_gene: TRBV6-5
CDR3aa: CASSYSRVSPPDTHYF

d_gene: -
j_gene: TRBJ2-3
v_gene: TRBV5-4
CDR3aa: CAISPLTGGTDTQYF

d_gene: -
j_gene: TRBJ2-2
v_gene: TRBV6-5
CDR3aa: CASRLGLLTGMGTGELFF

d_gene: -
j_gene: TRBJ2-5
v_gene: TRBV29-1
CDR3aa: CSVGGGETQYF

d_gene: -
j_gene: TRBJ2-5
v_gene: TRBV11-1
CDR3aa: CASGHRRGQEAQYF

d_gene: -
j_gene: TRBJ2-5
v_gene: TRBV13
CDR3aa: CASSLRQAAHGQETQYF

d_gene: -
j_gene: TRBJ2-1
v_gene: TRBV11-1
CDR3aa: CANILSQADEQFF

d_gene: TRBD1
j_gene: TRBJ1-1
v_gene: TRBV6-1
CDR3aa: CASTRTGVNLNTEAFF

d_gene: -
j_gene: TRBJ2-1
v_gene: TRBV24-1
CDR3aa: CATSDPQPSRMRGNEQFF

d_gene: -
j_gene: TRBJ2-1
v_gene: TRBV10-1
CDR3aa: CASSNQFHEQFF

d_gene: -
j_gene: TRBJ2-1
v_gene: TRBV30
CDR3aa: CASSVLVSNEQFF

d_gene: -
j_gene: TRBJ1-2
v_gene: TRBV11-2
CDR3aa: CAGSLGVQTFYGYTF

d_gene: TRBD2
j_gene: TRBJ2-7
v_gene: TRBV10-2
CDR3aa: CASSDRLVGGPYEQYF

d_gene: -
j_gene: TRBJ2-5
v_gene: TRBV7-9
CDR3aa: CASIPNTGWTQYF

d_gene: TRBD2
j_gene: TRBJ2-1
v_gene: TRBV6-5
CDR3aa: CASSYSRRAGGSYNEQFF

d_gene: -
j_gene: TRBJ2-1
v_gene: TRBV11-2
CDR3aa: CASSRGLAGSYTEQFF

d_gene: -
j_gene: TRBJ2-1
v_gene: TRBV11-2
CDR3aa: CANRNTYHNEQFF

d_gene: -
j_gene: TRBJ2-5
v_gene: TRBV28
CDR3aa: CASSPLWYQETQYF

d_gene: -
j_gene: TRBJ2-3
v_gene: TRBV7-9
CDR3aa: CASSFPGSWDTQYF

d_gene: TRBD1
j_gene: TRBJ2-5
v_gene: TRBV5-4
CDR3aa: CATFLIDREEAQYF

d_gene: -
j_gene: TRBJ1-2
v_gene: TRBV10-3
CDR3aa: CAISESASFYGYTF

d_gene: -
j_gene: TRBJ2-7
v_gene: TRBV4-1
CDR3aa: CASSQGWYSSGYEQYF

d_gene: -
j_gene: TRBJ2-1
v_gene: TRBV10-3
CDR3aa: CAISATSSGNEQFF

d_gene: TRBD1
j_gene: TRBJ2-7
v_gene: TRBV6-6
CDR3aa: CASSFRTGIYEQYF

d_gene: TRBD1
j_gene: TRBJ2-7
v_gene: TRBV28
CDR3aa: CASSTTGGLSYEQYF

d_gene: -
j_gene: TRBJ2-7
v_gene: TRBV14
CDR3aa: CASSQDPGSYEQYF

d_gene: TRBD2
j_gene: TRBJ2-1
v_gene: TRBV18
CDR3aa: CASSPALASGRGEQFF

d_gene: -
j_gene: TRBJ2-7
v_gene: TRBV6-5
CDR3aa: CASVPTGGTTYEQYF

d_gene: -
j_gene: TRBJ1-5
v_gene: TRBV5-1
CDR3aa: CASSPGPQGQPQHF

d_gene: -
j_gene: TRBJ2-1
v_gene: TRBV7-9
CDR3aa: CASSLVLREQFF

d_gene: -
j_gene: TRBJ2-7
v_gene: TRBV20-1
CDR3aa: CSAPALHEQYF

d_gene: -
j_gene: TRBJ2-5
v_gene: TRBV5-1
CDR3aa: CASSLSQGIGETQYF

d_gene: -
j_gene: TRBJ2-1
v_gene: TRBV6-5
CDR3aa: CASSYSMGEGYNEQFF

d_gene: TRBD2
j_gene: TRBJ2-5
v_gene: TRBV12-3/TRBV12-4
CDR3aa: CASTPRGVGETQYF

d_gene: -
j_gene: TRBJ1-2
v_gene: TRBV28
CDR3aa: CASSLFQSGYTF

d_gene: -
j_gene: TRBJ2-7
v_gene: TRBV6-5
CDR3aa: CASSCSRLPGYEQYF

d_gene: TRBD1
j_gene: TRBJ2-7
v_gene: TRBV4-2
CDR3aa: CASGLRTGGPYEQYF